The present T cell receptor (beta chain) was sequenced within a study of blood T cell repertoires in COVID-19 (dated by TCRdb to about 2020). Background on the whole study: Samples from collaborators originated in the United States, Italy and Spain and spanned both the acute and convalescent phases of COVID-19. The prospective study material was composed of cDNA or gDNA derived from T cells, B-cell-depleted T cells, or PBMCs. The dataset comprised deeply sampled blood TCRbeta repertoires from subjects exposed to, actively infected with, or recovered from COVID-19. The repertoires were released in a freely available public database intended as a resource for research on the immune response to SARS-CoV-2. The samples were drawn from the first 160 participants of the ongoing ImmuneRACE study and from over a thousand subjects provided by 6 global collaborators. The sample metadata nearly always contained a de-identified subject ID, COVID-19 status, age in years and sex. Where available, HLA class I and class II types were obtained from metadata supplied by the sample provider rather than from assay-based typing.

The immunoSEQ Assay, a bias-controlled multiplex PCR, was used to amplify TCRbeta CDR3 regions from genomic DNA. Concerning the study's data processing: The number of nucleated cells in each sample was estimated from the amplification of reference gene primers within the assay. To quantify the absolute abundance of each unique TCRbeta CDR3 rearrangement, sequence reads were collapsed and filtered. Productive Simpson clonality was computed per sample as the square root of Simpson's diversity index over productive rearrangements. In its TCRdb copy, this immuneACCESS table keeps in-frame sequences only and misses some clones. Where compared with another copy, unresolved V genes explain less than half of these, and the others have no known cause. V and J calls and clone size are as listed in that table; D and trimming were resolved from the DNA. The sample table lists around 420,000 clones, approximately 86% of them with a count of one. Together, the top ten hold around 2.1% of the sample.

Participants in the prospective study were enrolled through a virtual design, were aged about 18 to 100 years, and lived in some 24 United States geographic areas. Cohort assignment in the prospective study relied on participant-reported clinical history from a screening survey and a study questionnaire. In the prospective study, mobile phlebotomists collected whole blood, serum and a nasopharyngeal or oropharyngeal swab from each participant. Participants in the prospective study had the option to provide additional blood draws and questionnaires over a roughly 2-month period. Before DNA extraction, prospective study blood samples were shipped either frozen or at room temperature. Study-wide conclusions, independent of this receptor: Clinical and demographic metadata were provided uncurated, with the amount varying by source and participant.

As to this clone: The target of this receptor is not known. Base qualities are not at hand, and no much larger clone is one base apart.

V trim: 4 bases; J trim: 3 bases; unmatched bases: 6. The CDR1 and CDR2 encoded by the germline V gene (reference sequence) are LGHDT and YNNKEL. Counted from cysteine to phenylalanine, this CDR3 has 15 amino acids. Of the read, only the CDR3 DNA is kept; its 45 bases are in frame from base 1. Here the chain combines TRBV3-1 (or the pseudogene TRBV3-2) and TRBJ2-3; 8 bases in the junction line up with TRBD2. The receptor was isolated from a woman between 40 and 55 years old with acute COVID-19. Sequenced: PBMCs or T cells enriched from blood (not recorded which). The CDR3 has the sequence CASSRAGGGTDTQYF. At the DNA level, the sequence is TGTGCCAGCAGCCGCGCGGGGGGTGGGACAGATACGCAGTATTTT.